This entry lists 4 T cell receptor beta chains sequenced from one sample in a study of blood T cell repertoires in COVID-19. Measured with immunoSEQ multiplex PCR; TCRdb has only the in-frame clones, and not every one. The sample yields under 200,000 clones, about 88% seen once. Sequenced sample: peripheral blood. These receptors were obtained from a young man with acute or convalescent COVID-19.

The chain links TRBV6-4 to TRBJ2-3; TRBD2 agrees at 13 bases. Germline lookup yields CDR1 MRHNA and CDR2 SNTAGT. CDR3 length: 16 amino acids. Losses at the gene ends were 3 bases for V and 4 bases for J; bases not matched to a gene: 4. The CDR3 DNA sequence: TGTGCCAGCAGTGATACTAGCGGGGGGGCATCAGATACGCAGTATTTT. Its protein product is CASSDTSGGASDTQYF.

The chain couples TRBV5-1 to TRBJ2-7, with 7 bases lining up with TRBD2. Germline values: CDR1 SGHRS, CDR2 YFSETQ. Germline trimming cut 3 bases from V and 3 bases from J; bases unmatched to any gene: 3. This CDR3 has 13 residues. The CDR3 DNA sequence: TGCGCCAGCAGCTACCGGGGGGTCTACGAGCAGTACTTC. Encoded protein: CASSYRGVYEQYF.

The rearrangement links TRBV4-1 to TRBJ1-2; 7 positions agree with TRBD1. Germline lookup yields CDR1 MGHRA and CDR2 YSYEKL. CDR3 length: 17 amino acids. With V trimmed by 1 base and J by 0 bases, 8 bases remained unmatched. Written as DNA, the CDR3 is TGCGCCAGCAGCCAAGGTGCTACCGGGACAGCTAACTATGGCTACACCTTC. The encoded protein is CASSQGATGTANYGYTF.

The chain uses TRBV30 and TRBJ2-7; TRBD1 matches 8 bases. Germline-derived CDR1 and CDR2 are GTSNPN and SVGIG (reference sequence). There are 15 residues in the CDR3. Trimming removed 2 bases from V and 3 bases from J; junction bases left unmatched: 9. DNA for the CDR3: TGTGCCTGGAGTCCCCAGACAGGGGCAATCTACGAGCAGTACTTC. Its protein is CAWSPQTGAIYEQYF.